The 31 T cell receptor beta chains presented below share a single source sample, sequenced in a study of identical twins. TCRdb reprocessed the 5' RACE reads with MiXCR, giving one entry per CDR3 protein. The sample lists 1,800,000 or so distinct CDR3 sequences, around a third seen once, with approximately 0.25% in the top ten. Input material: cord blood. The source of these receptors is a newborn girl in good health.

CDR3 loop: CASSLTGGRKLFF. The CDR3 DNA sequence: TGCGCCAGCAGCCTGACCGGAGGGCGGAAACTGTTTTTT. The chain recombines TRBV5-1 with TRBJ1-4; D remains ambiguous. The ends were cut back, 4 bases at V and 11 bases at J, with 15 bases in the middle. CDR1 and CDR2 from the germline V gene are SGHRS and YFSETQ. The CDR3 is 13 amino acids.

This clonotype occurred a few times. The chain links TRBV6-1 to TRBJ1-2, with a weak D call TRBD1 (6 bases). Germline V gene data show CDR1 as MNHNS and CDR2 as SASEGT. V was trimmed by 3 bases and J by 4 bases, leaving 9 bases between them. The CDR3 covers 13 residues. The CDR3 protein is CASSEDRSYGYTF. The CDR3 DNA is TGTGCCAGCAGTGAGGACAGATCCTATGGCTACACCTTC.

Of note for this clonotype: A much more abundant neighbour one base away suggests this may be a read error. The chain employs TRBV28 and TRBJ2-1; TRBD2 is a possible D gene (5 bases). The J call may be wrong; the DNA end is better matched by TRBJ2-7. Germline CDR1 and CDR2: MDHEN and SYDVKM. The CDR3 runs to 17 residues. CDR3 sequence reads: CASSFRKAVTLYNEQYF. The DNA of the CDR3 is TGTGCCAGCAGCTTCCGCAAAGCGGTCACTCTCTACAATGAGCAGTACTTC.

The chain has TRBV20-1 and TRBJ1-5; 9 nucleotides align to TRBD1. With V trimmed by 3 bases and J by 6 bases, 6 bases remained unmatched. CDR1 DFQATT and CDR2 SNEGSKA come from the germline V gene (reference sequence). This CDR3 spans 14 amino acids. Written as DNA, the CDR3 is TGCAGTGCTAGGGGACAGGGAGAGGGTCAGCCCCAGCATTTT. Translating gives CSARGQGEGQPQHF.

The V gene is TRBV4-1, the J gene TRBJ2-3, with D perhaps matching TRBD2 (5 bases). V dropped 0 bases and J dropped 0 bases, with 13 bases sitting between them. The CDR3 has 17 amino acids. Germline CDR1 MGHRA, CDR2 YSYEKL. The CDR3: CASSQDSSAASTDTQYF. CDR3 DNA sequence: TGCGCCAGCAGCCAAGACTCCTCAGCGGCTAGCACAGATACGCAGTATTTT.

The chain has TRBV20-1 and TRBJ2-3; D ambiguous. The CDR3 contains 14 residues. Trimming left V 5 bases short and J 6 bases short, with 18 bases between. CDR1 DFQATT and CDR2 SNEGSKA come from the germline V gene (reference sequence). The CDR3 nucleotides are TGCAGTGCTCAGACGGGTCACCCGGAGGATACGCAGTATTTT. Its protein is CSAQTGHPEDTQYF.

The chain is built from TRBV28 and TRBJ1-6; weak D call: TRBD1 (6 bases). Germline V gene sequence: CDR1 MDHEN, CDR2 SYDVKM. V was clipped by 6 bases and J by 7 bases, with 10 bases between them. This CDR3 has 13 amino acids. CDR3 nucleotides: TGTGCCAGCAGGGAAACAGGGAATTCACCCCTCCACTTT. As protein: CASRETGNSPLHF.

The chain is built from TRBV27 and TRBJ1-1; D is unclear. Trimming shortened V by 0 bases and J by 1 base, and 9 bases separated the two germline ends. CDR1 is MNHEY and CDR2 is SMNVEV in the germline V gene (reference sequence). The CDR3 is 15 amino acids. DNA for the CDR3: TGTGCCAGCAGTTTATCGGAGTCAGGGAACACTGAAGCTTTCTTT. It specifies CASSLSESGNTEAFF.

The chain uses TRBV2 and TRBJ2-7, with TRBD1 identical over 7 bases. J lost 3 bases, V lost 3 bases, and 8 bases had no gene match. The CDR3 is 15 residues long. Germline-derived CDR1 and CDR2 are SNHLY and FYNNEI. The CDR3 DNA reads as TGTGCCAGCAGTGAGACAGGGCTCCTAGGCTACGAGCAGTACTTC. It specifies CASSETGLLGYEQYF. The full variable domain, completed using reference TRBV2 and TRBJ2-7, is EPEVTQTPSHQVTQMGQEVILRCVPISNHLYFYWYRQILGQKVEFLVSFYNNEISEKSEIFDDQFSVERPDGSNFTLKIRSTKLEDSAMYFCASSETGLLGYEQYFGPGTRLTVT.

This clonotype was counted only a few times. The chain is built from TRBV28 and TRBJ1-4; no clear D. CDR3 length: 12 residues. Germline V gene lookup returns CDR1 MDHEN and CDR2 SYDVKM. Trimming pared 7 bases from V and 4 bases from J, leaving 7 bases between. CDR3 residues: CASTGSNEKLFF. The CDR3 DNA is TGTGCCAGCACAGGAAGTAATGAAAAACTGTTTTTT.

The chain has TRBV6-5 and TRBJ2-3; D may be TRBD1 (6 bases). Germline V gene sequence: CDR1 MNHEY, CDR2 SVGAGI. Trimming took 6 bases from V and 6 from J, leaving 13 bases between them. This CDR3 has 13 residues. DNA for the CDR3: TGTGCCAGCAGACCGTTTACAGGGGATACGCAGTATTTT. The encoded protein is CASRPFTGDTQYF.

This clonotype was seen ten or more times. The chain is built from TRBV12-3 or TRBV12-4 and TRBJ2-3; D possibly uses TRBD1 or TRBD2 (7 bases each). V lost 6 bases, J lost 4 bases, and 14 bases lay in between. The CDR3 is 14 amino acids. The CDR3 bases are TGTGCCAGCAGCCCAGCAGGGGGGGCAGATACGCAGTATTTT. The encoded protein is CASSPAGGADTQYF.

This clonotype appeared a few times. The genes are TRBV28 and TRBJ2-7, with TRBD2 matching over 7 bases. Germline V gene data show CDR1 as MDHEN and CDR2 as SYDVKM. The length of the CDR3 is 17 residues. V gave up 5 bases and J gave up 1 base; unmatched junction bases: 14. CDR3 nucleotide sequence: TGTGCCAGCAGTCCCCTTTCGTACAGCGGGAATTCCTACGAGCAGTACTTC. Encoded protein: CASSPLSYSGNSYEQYF.

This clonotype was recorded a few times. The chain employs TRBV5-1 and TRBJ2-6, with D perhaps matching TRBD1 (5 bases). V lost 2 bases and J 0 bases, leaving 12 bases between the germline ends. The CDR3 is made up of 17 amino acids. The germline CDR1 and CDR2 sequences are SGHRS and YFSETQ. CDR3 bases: TGCGCCAGCAGCTTACCTCGACAGAACTCTGGGGCCAACGTCCTGACTTTC. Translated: CASSLPRQNSGANVLTF.

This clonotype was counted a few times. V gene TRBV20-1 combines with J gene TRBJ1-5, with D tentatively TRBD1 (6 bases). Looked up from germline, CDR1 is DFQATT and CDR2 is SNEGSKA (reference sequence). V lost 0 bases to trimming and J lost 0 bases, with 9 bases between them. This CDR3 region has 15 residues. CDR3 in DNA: TGCAGTGCTAGAGATCAGGGGAATAGCAATCAGCCCCAGCATTTT. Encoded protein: CSARDQGNSNQPQHF.

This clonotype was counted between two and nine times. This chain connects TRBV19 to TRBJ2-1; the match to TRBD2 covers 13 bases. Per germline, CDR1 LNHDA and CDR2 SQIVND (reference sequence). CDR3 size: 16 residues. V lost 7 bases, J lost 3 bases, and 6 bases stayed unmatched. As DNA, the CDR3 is TGTGCCAGTATGGGACTAGCGGGGACCCACTACAATGAGCAGTTCTTC. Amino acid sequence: CASMGLAGTHYNEQFF. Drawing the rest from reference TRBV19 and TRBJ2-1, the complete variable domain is DGGITQSPKYLFRKEGQNVTLSCEQNLNHDAMYWYRQDPGQGLRLIYYSQIVNDFQKGDIAEGYSVSREKKESFPLTVTSAQKNPTAFYLCASMGLAGTHYNEQFFGPGTRLTVL.

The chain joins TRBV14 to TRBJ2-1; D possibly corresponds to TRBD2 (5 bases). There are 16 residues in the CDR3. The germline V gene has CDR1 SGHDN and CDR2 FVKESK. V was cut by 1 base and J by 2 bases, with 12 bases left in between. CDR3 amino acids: CASSQGRTSPYNEQFF. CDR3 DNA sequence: TGTGCCAGCAGCCAAGGAAGAACTAGTCCCTACAATGAGCAGTTCTTC.

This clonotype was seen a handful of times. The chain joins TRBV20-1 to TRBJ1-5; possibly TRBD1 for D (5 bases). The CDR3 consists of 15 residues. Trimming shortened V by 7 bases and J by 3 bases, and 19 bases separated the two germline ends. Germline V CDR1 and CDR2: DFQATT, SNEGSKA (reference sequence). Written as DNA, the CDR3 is TGCAGTGTCTCGACAGTACCCACTAACAATCAGCCCCAGCATTTT. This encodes CSVSTVPTNNQPQHF.

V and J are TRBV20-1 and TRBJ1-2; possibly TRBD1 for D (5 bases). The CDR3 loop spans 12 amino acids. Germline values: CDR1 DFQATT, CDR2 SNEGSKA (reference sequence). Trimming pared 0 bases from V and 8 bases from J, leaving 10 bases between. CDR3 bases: TGCAGTGCTAGAGATAGGAGGGACGGCTACACCTTC. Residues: CSARDRRDGYTF.

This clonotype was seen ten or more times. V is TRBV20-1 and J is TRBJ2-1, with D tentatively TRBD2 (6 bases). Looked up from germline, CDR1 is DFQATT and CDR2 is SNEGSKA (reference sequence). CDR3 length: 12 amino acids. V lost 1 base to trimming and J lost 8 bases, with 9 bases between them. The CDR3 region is CSARGVADEQFF. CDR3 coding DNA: TGCAGTGCTAGAGGAGTAGCGGATGAGCAGTTCTTC.

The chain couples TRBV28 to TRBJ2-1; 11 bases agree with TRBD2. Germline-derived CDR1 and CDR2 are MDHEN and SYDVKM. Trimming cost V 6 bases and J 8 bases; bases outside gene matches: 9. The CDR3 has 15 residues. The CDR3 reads CASRPTSGSFYEQFF. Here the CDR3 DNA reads TGTGCCAGCAGGCCAACTAGCGGGAGTTTCTATGAGCAGTTCTTC.

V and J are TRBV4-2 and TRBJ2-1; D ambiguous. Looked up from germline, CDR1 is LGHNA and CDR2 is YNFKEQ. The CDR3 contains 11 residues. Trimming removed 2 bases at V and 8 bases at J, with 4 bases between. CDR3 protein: CASSQKDEQFF. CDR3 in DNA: TGTGCCAGCAGCCAAAAGGATGAGCAGTTCTTC.

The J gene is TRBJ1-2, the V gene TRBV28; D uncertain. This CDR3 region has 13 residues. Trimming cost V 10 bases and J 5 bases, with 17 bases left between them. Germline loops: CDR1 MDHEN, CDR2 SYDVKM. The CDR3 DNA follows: TGTGCCACCATGCGGGCGCGTCTATATGGCTACACCTTC. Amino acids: CATMRARLYGYTF.

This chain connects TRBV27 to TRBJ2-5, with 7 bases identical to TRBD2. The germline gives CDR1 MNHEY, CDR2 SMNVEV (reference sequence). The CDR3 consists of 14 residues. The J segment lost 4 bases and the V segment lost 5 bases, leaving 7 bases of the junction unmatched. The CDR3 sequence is CASSVWGGGETQYF. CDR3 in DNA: TGTGCCAGCAGTGTATGGGGGGGAGGAGAGACCCAGTACTTC.

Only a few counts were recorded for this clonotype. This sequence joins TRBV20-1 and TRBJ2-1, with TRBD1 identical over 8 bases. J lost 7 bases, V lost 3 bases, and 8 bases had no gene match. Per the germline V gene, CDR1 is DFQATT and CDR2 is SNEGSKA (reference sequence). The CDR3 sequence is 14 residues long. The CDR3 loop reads CSARPPDRVNEQFF. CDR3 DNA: TGCAGTGCTAGGCCCCCGGACAGGGTGAATGAGCAGTTCTTC.

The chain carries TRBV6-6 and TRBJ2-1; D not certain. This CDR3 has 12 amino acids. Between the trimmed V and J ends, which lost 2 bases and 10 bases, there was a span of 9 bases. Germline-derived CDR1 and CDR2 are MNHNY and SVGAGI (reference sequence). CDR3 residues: CASSYGLVEQFF. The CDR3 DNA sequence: TGTGCCAGCAGTTACGGGCTAGTGGAGCAGTTCTTC.

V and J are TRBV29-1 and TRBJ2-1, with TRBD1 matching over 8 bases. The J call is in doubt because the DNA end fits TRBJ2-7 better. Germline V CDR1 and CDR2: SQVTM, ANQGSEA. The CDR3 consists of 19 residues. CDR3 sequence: CSVDGRTGPRQSSYNEQYF. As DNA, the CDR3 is TGCAGCGTCGACGGTAGGACAGGGCCCCGGCAAAGCTCCTACAATGAGCAGTACTTC.

The CDR3 nucleotides read TGTGCCAGCAGTTTCCAGAGAAGAGGCTACACCTTC. Protein sequence: CASSFQRRGYTF. V is TRBV12-3 or TRBV12-4 and J is TRBJ1-2; D uncertain. V lost 3 bases and J 8 bases, leaving 10 bases between the germline ends. The CDR3 totals 12 residues.

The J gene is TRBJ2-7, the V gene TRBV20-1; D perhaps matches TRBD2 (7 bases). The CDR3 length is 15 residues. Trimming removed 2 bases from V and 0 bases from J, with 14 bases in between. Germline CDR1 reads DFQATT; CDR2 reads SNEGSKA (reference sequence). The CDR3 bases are TGCAGTGCTAGAAGATCCGCGGGGGCCTCCTACGAGCAGTACTTC. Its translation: CSARRSAGASYEQYF.

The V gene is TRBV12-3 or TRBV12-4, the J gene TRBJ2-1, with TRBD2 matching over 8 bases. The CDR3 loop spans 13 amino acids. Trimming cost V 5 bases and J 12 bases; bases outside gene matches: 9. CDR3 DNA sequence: TGTGCCAGCAGTCCTGGACTAGCCGTATGGCAGTTCTTC. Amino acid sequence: CASSPGLAVWQFF.

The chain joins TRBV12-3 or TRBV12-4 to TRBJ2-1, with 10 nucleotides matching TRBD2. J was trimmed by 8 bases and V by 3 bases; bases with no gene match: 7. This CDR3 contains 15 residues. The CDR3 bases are TGTGCCAGCAGTTTGAGAAGAGCGGGAGGGGATGAGCAGTTCTTC. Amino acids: CASSLRRAGGDEQFF.